The present T cell receptor beta chain was sequenced within a study of human T cells and chemical hapten exposure. Study-wide context: Patients were given diphenylcyclopropenone on the scalp weekly across the approximately 24-week study.

Time point noted: patch test 1, 2 weeks after DPC sensitization. The sample's treatment: therapeutic diphenylcyclopropenone sensitization with weekly scalp DPC. Blood sampling occurred before each patch-test application. The CDR3 consists of 11 residues. In germline, CDR1 is ENHRY, CDR2 SYGVKD. V lost 5 bases, J lost 10 bases, and 4 bases stayed unmatched. TCRdb re-derived calls from the RACE reads in MiXCR, one entry per CDR3 protein. The sample contains 150,000 to 200,000 distinct CDR3 sequences, 13% to 15% of which appear only once. V and J are TRBV10-3 and TRBJ1-2, with TRBD1 identical over 7 bases. The sequence was collected from a woman aged 25 to 45 with alopecia areata. Some clones in this sample may be carry-over from other donors' samples. The sample here was whole blood, taken in connection with sensitization to the hapten diphenylcyclopropenone (DPC). CDR3 nucleotides: TGTGCCATCAGTAGACAGGGCGTCTACACCTTC. Its translation: CAISRQGVYTF.